The source of this T cell receptor beta chain is a study of cytomegalovirus exposure and HLA in healthy donors. Points from the study as a whole: Cytomegalovirus-associated status was assigned to 150 or so TCR beta chains. Despite most TCR sequences being rare, some public TCRs occurred in many donors. It was reportedly the case that the classifier diagnosed cytomegalovirus status with high specificity and sensitivity.

CDR1 is SGHRS, CDR2 YFSETQ, per germline. This CDR3 is built from 16 residues. V was pared by 4 bases and J by 1 base, with 3 bases of the junction left unmatched. In the case of this clone: No antigen is known for it.

Profiled with immunoSEQ multiplex PCR; TCRdb holds only in-frame clones, not every one. Counted here are 160,000 or so clones, around nine tenths occurring once; the ten biggest clones make up more than 1.3%. V gene TRBV5-1 combines with J gene TRBJ2-5, with 14 bases identical to TRBD2. The source of this sequence is a woman under 40 in good health and CMV-seronegative. Sequencing was performed on PBMCs. CDR3 protein: CASSSGTSGGQETQYF. In nucleotides, the CDR3 is TGCGCCAGCAGCAGCGGGACTAGCGGGGGCCAAGAGACCCAGTACTTC. Full variable domain (outside the CDR3, taken from reference TRBV5-1 and TRBJ2-5): KAGVTQTPRYLIKTRGQQVTLSCSPISGHRSVSWYQQTPGQGLQFLFEYFSETQRNKGNFPGRFSGRQFSNSRSEMNVSTLELGDSALYLCASSSGTSGGQETQYFGPGTRLLVL.